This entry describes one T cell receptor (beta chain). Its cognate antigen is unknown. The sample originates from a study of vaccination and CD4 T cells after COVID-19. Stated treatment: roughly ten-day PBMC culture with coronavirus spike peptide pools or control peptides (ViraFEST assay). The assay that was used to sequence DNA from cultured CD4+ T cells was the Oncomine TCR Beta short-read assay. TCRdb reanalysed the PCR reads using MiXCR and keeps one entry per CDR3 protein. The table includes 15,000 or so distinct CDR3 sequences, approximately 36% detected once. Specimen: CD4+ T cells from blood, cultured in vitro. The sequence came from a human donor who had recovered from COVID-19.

CDR3 residues: CAIERDTGRGELFF. The CDR3 DNA reads as TGTGCCATAGAGAGGGACACCGGGAGAGGGGAGCTGTTTTTT. The chain joins TRBV10-3 to TRBJ2-2; the D gene could be TRBD1 or TRBD2 (6 bases each). The CDR3 spans 14 residues. The germline V and J ends were trimmed by 9 bases and 8 bases, with 19 bases remaining between them. In germline, CDR1 is ENHRY, CDR2 SYGVKD.